This TCR beta chain was profiled in a study of CD8 T cells in Susac syndrome (dated by TCRdb to about 2019). Study-wide context: Among the Susac syndrome patients who were sequenced, clinically active disease was present in 5 or 6 and clinical remission was observed in eight. At blood withdrawal, Susac syndrome patients were either therapy-naive, taking corticosteroids (in some cases with IVIg as well), or taking IVIg alone. The study used repertoire sequencing to test whether antigen drove CD8+ T cell activation and differentiation in Susac syndrome. Clonality of the CD8+ T cell repertoire was compared between about a dozen healthy donors, about 14 Susac syndrome patients and fewer than 16 multiple sclerosis patients.

For this clonotype: No antigen is known for it. No base-level quality is on record; no much larger clone is a single base apart.

High-throughput TCR beta sequencing profiled peripheral blood CD8+ and CD4+ T cells from healthy donors, Susac syndrome patients and multiple sclerosis patients. The Susac syndrome patients fulfilled recently defined diagnostic criteria for either definite or probable disease. Bulk CD8+ and CD4+ T cells were purified by magnetic negative isolation, while CD8+ TEMRA cells were enriched using FACS. Blood was collected in EDTA tubes and processed within 24 hours, with PBMCs isolated through density gradient centrifugation. PBMCs destined for TCR sequencing were cryopreserved in liquid nitrogen and later thawed in a 37 °C water bath. The sorted or isolated CD4+, CD8+ and CD8+ TEMRA cells reached a purity of at least 90%. Overall study results and their limits: Some 15 and five Susac-specific public clones were found in the total CD8+ and CD8+ TEMRA repertoires, respectively. The number of individuals in the TCR sequencing and HLA analysis was acknowledged as relatively small. Susac syndrome CD8+ repertoires showed clonal expansion, highest in CD8+ TEMRA cells and greater in clinically active than remitting patients.

RNA was extracted with the RNeasy kit and about 0.5 to 1 ug was reverse transcribed using random hexamers. TCR beta CDR3 regions were amplified with the immunoSEQ multiplex PCR assay covering 54 Vbeta and 13 Jbeta segments. PCR amplification bias was corrected using a synthetic template baseline for primer optimization and computational correction. In the source study's methods: Reads were annotated to V, D and J genes per IMGT and analyzed with immunoSEQ Analyzer, keeping only productive sequences. Clonality was computed as one minus Shannon entropy normalized by log2 of the number of productive unique sequences. For each patient and control, public and private clones were evaluated within the 100 most prevalent clones. Clones were defined as Susac-specific if absent from the healthy and MS cohorts, from over a thousand published viral clones and from other ImmuneACCESS disease sequences. TCRdb handled the public reads itself, with Q25 trimming in fastp and clone calling in MiXCR, and kept productive beta chains. Each CDR3 protein appears once, grouped with its most common genes and DNA. The V and J calls and clone size come from TCRdb's table, not from the authors' own analysis. This sample has 70,000 to 85,000 distinct CDR3 sequences in its table, and approximately 96% of those were observed once. Of the sample, more than 0.35% is held by the ten largest clones.

The V end loses 9 bases and the J end loses 13 bases, and a stretch of 7 bases separates them. From the cysteine through the phenylalanine, the CDR3 covers 9 amino acids. Just CDR3 DNA is preserved here, 27 bases in frame from base 1. Reading the germline V gene (reference sequence) gives CDR1 LNHDA and CDR2 SQIVND. The sample was CD8+ T cells from PBMCs. This receptor was identified in a human donor with Susac syndrome. This sequence uses TRBV19 and TRBJ1-6, with an unclear D gene assignment. The CDR3 has the sequence CASGSPLHF. The nucleotide sequence reads TGTGCCAGCGGAAGTCCCCTCCACTTT.